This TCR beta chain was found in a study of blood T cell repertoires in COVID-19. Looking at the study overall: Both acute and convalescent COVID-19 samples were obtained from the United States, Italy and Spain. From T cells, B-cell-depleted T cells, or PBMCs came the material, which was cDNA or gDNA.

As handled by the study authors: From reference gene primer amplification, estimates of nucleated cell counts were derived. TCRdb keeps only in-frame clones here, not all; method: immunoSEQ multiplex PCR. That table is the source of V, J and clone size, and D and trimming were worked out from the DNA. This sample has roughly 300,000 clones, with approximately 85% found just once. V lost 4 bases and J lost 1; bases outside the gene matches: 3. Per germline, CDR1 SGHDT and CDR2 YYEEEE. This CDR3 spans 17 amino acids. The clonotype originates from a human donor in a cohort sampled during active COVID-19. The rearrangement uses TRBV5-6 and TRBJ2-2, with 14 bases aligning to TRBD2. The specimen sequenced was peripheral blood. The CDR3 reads CASSPGLAGGNTGELFF. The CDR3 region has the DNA TGTGCCAGCAGCCCCGGACTAGCGGGGGGGAACACCGGGGAGCTGTTTTTT.